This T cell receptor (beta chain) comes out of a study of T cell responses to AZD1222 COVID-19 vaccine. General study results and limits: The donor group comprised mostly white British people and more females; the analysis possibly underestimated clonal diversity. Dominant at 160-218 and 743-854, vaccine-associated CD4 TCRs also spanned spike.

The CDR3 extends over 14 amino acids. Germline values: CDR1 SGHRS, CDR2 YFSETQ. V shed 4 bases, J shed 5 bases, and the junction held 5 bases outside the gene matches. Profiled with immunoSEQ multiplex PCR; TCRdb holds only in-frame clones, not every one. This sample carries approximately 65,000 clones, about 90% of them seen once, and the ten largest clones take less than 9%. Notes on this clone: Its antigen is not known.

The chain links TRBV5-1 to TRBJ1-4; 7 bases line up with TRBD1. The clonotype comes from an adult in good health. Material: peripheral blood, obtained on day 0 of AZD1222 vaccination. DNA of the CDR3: TGCGCCAGCAGCAGCAGGGGGGGAAATGAAAAACTGTTTTTT. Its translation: CASSSRGGNEKLFF.